This T cell receptor beta chain came from a study of T-cell memory formation after mild COVID-19. Findings of the study overall: Contracting CD4+ clones were located mainly in CM and EM, and CD8+ clones in EMRA. Day 15 to 85 contractors were CD4/CD8 balanced; later expanders leaned CD4+.

Constant-segment primers and 5'RACE yielded cDNA libraries for TCR alpha and TCR beta, each carrying sample barcodes and UMIs. TCRdb called the 5' RACE reads again in MiXCR, with one record for every CDR3 protein. This repertoire shows 130,000 to 150,000 distinct CDR3 sequences, 15% to 20% found once; its top ten account for about 2.3%. A remark on this clonotype: Its antigen is unknown.

The receptor comes from an adult woman who had mild COVID-19 (a few samples of this study predate the infection). Cell type and time point are not known. Sequencing was carried out using PBMCs or a T cell subset sorted from them (not recorded which).

The CDR3, as DNA: TGTGCCAGCAAATGGACTAGCGGGCTATATGAGCAGTTCTTC. Its translation: CASKWTSGLYEQFF. The chain carries TRBV6-2 or TRBV6-3 and TRBJ2-1; TRBD2 matches at 11 bases. The V and J ends lost 7 bases and 8 bases, in that order; junction bases with no gene match: 7. The CDR3 is 14 amino acids. CDR1 is MNHEY and CDR2 is SVGEGT in the germline V gene.